One and the same sample provided the 8 T cell receptor beta chains below, sequenced in a study of CD4 T cells in relation to SARS-CoV-2 and coronaviruses. Using immunoSEQ multiplex PCR, the repertoire was profiled, and TCRdb retains in-frame clones only, with some absent. The table shows roughly 57,000 clones, with 86% occurring only once. Unexposed donor CD4+ T cells date from about 2010-2019, before the COVID-19 pandemic. Sequencing was done on a sample of memory CD4+ T cells from PBMCs. Receptor source: a human donor in good health.

As concerns this clone: At the DNA level, this CDR3 is encoded by other sequences in the same sample as well. The rearrangement links TRBV18 to TRBJ2-5, with TRBD2 matching 7 bases. The V and J ends lost 3 bases and 1 base, in that order; junction bases with no gene match: 2. The germline CDR1 and CDR2 sequences are KGHSH and LQKENI. There are 14 residues in the CDR3. The CDR3 bases are TGTGCCAGCTCACCCTCTAGCGGCCAAGAGACCCAGTACTTC. It specifies CASSPSSGQETQYF.

The chain uses TRBV18 and TRBJ2-6; no clear D. CDR3 length: 12 residues. Trimming took 6 bases from V and 4 from J, leaving 4 bases between them. Per germline, CDR1 KGHSH and CDR2 LQKENI. CDR3 region: CASSDGANVLTF. As DNA, the CDR3 is TGTGCCAGCTCGGACGGGGCCAACGTCCTGACTTTC.

The J gene is TRBJ1-2, the V gene TRBV14; 8 bases line up with TRBD1. Germline V gene lookup returns CDR1 SGHDN and CDR2 FVKESK. V was clipped by 2 bases and J by 4 bases; unmatched bases: 6. This CDR3 is built from 15 residues. The CDR3: CASSQRNDRGYGYTF. The CDR3 DNA sequence: TGTGCCAGCAGCCAAAGGAATGACAGGGGCTATGGCTACACCTTC.

The chain couples TRBV19 to TRBJ2-3; 13 bases agree with TRBD2. CDR1 and CDR2 (germline): LNHDA, SQIVND (reference sequence). The CDR3 runs 16 residues. Trimming cost V 3 bases and J 5 bases; bases outside gene matches: 5. CDR3 coding DNA: TGTGCCAGTAGTATCGGACTAGCGGGAGATGGAGATACGCAGTATTTT. It codes for CASSIGLAGDGDTQYF. The variable domain in full, completed from reference TRBV19 and TRBJ2-3, reads DGGITQSPKYLFRKEGQNVTLSCEQNLNHDAMYWYRQDPGQGLRLIYYSQIVNDFQKGDIAEGYSVSREKKESFPLTVTSAQKNPTAFYLCASSIGLAGDGDTQYFGPGTRLTVL.

This chain uses TRBV5-1 with TRBJ2-2; maybe TRBD2 (6 bases). Trimming removed 4 bases at V and 5 bases at J, with 9 bases between. The CDR3 covers 13 residues. The V gene's germline CDR1 is SGHRS and CDR2 YFSETQ. Here the CDR3 reads CASSARETGELFF. CDR3 nucleotide sequence: TGCGCCAGCAGCGCACGGGAGACCGGGGAGCTGTTTTTT.

DNA of the CDR3: TGCGCCAGCAGCTTAGAGTCAGGTCGTGATTCACCCCTCCACTTT. Protein product: CASSLESGRDSPLHF. The chain recombines TRBV5-1 with TRBJ1-6; D is ambiguous. CDR1 and CDR2 (germline): SGHRS, YFSETQ. The CDR3 runs to 15 residues. The V end lost 2 bases, the J end lost 8 bases, and 14 bases lay between the germline ends. Full variable domain (rest looked up from reference TRBV5-1 and TRBJ1-6): KAGVTQTPRYLIKTRGQQVTLSCSPISGHRSVSWYQQTPGQGLQFLFEYFSETQRNKGNFPGRFSGRQFSNSRSEMNVSTLELGDSALYLCASSLESGRDSPLHFGNGTRLTVT.

J is TRBJ2-1 and V is TRBV6-5, with TRBD2 matching over 7 bases. V trimming: 6 bases; J trimming: 11 bases; junction bases outside the gene matches: 13. The germline V gene encodes CDR1 MNHEY and CDR2 SVGAGI. This CDR3 region has 14 residues. The CDR3 reads CASRTKLAPRKQFF. CDR3 sequence (DNA): TGTGCCAGCAGGACCAAACTAGCGCCTAGGAAGCAGTTCTTC.

The rearrangement uses TRBV5-6 and TRBJ2-7; possible D gene TRBD1, 6 bases. Germline CDR1 and CDR2: SGHDT and YYEEEE. Trimming removed 5 bases at V and 6 bases at J, with 15 bases between. The length of the CDR3 is 13 residues. The CDR3 nucleotides are TGTGCCAGCAGGGTGAACAGGGTTGGCGAGCAGTACTTC. Translated, it gives CASRVNRVGEQYF.